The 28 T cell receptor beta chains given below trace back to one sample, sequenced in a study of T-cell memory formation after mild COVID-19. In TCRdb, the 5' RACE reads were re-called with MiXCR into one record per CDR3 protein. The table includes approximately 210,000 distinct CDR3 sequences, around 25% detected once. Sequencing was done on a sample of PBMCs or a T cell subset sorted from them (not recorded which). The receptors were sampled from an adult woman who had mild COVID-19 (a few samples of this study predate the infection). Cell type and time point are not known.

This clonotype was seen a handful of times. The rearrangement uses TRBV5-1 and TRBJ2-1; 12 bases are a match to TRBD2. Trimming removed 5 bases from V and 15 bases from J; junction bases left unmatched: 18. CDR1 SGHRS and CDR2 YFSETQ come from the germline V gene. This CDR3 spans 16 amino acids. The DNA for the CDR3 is TGCGCCAGCAGTTCGGAGCCGGGACTAGCGGGCCAAGGAGGGTTCTTC. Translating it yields CASSSEPGLAGQGGFF.

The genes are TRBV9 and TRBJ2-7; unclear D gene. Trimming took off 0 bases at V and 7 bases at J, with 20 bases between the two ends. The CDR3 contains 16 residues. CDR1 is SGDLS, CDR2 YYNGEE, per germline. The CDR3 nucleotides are TGTGCCAGCAGCGTAGAGCCTGTACTTAGCCGAGGTGAGCAGTACTTC. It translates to CASSVEPVLSRGEQYF. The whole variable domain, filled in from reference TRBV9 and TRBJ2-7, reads DSGVTQTPKHLITATGQRVTLRCSPRSGDLSVYWYQQSLDQGLQFLIQYYNGEERAKGNILERFSAQQFPDLHSELNLSSLELGDSALYFCASSVEPVLSRGEQYFGPGTRLTVT.

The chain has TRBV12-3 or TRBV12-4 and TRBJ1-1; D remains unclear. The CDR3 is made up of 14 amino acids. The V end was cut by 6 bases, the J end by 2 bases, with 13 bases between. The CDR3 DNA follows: TGTGCCAGCAGCTTTAATAGCGGAAACACTGAAGCTTTCTTT. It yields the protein CASSFNSGNTEAFF.

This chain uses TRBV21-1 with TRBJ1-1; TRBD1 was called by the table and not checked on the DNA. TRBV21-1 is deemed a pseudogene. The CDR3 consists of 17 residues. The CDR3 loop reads CASSKGLWGGDNTEAFF. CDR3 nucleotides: TGTGCCAGCAGCAAAGGACTCTGGGGGGGGGATAACACTGAAGCTTTCTTT.

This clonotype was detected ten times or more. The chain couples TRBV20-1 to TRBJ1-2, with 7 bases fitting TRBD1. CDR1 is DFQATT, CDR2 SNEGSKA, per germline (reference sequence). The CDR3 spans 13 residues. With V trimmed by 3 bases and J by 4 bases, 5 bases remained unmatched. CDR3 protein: CSASAGQPYGYTF. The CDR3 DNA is TGCAGTGCTAGTGCGGGACAGCCCTATGGCTACACCTTC.

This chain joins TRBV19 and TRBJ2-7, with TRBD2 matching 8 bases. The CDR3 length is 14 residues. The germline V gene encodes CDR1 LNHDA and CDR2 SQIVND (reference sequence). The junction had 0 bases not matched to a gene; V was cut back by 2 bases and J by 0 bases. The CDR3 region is CASSISGSSYEQYF. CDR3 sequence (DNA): TGTGCCAGTAGTATAAGCGGGAGCTCCTACGAGCAGTACTTC.

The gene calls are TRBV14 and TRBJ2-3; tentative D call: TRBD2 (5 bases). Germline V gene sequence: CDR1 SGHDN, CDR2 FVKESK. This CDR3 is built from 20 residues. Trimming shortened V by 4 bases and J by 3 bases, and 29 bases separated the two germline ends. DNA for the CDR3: TGTGCCAGCAGCCGAGAAGAGGTGTTTTCCACTAGGACGGTGACAGATACGCAGTATTTT. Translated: CASSREEVFSTRTVTDTQYF.

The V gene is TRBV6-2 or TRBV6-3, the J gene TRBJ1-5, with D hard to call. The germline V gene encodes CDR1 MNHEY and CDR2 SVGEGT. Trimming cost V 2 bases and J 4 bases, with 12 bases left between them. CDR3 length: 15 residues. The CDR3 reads CASSYLGVRNQPQHF. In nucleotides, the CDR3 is TGTGCCAGCAGTTACCTCGGGGTTCGGAATCAGCCCCAGCATTTT.

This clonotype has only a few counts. CDR3 nucleotide sequence: TGTGCCAGCAGCCGATCTCACAGCGAACCTGAAGCTTTCTTT. The encoded protein is CASSRSHSEPEAFF. The chain recombines TRBV7-9 with TRBJ1-1; the D is unclear. V was shortened by 5 bases and J by 6 bases, with 16 bases between the two germline ends. Germline lookup yields CDR1 SEHNR and CDR2 FQNEAQ (reference sequence). The CDR3 is 14 residues long.

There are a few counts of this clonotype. The CDR3 coding sequence is TGCAGTGCTACTGTCTCCCTCCACGAGCAGTACTTC. It is translated as CSATVSLHEQYF. The chain employs TRBV20-1 and TRBJ2-7; D is ambiguous. The germline gives CDR1 DFQATT, CDR2 SNEGSKA (reference sequence). The V and J ends lost 4 bases and 5 bases respectively, with 12 bases between them. The CDR3 contains 12 residues.

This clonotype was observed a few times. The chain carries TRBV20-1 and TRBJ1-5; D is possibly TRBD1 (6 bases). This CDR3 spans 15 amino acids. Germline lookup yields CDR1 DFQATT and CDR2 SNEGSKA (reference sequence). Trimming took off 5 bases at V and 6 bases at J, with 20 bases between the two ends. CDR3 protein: CSAPLQGHSGQPQHF. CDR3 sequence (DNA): TGCAGTGCTCCCTTACAGGGACATTCCGGTCAGCCCCAGCATTTT.

CDR3 in amino acids: CATSDSTGDFTDTQYF. CDR3 DNA sequence: TGTGCCACCAGTGATTCGACAGGGGATTTCACAGATACGCAGTATTTT. The gene calls are TRBV24-1 and TRBJ2-3, with 8 bases that match TRBD1. This CDR3 spans 16 amino acids. Germline lookup yields CDR1 KGHDR and CDR2 SFDVKD. V shed 2 bases and J 2 bases; nucleotides not matched to a gene: 5.

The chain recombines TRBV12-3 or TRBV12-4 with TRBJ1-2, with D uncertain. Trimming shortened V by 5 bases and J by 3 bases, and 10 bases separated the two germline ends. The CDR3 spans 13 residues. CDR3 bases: TGTGCCAGCAGTCAAAAGATGTACTATGGCTACACCTTC. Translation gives CASSQKMYYGYTF.

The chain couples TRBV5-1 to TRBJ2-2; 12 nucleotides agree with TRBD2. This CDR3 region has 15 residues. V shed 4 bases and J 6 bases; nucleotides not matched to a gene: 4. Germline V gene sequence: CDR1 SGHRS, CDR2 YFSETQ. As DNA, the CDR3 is TGCGCCAGCAGCAGGACTAGCGGGGCCCCCGGGGAGCTGTTTTTT. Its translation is CASSRTSGAPGELFF.

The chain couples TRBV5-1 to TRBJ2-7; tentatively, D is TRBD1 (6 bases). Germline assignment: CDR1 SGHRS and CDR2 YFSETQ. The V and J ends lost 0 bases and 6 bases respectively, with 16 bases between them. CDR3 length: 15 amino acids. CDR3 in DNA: TGCGCCAGCAGCTTGGCCCCCCGGGACAAGGCCGAGCAGTACTTC. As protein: CASSLAPRDKAEQYF.

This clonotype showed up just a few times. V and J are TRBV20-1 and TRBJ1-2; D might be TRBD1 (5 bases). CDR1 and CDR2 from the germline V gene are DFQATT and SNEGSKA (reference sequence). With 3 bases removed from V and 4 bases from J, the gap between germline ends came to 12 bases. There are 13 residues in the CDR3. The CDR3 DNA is TGCAGTGCTAGTAGGCAGGGCGGCTATGGCTACACCTTC. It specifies CSASRQGGYGYTF.

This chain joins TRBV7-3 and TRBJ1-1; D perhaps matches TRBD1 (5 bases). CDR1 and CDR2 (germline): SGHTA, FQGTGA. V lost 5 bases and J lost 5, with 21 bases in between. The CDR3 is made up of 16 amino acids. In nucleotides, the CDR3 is TGTGCCAGCAGCCTAGCCCCGACCAGGGTTGGTACTGAAGCTTTCTTT. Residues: CASSLAPTRVGTEAFF.

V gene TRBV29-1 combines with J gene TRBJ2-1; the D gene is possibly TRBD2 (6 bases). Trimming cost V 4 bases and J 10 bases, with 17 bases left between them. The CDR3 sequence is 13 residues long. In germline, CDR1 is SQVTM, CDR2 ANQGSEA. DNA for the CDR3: TGCAGCGTTGTTCTGGCGGGACTCTACGAGCAGTTCTTC. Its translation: CSVVLAGLYEQFF.

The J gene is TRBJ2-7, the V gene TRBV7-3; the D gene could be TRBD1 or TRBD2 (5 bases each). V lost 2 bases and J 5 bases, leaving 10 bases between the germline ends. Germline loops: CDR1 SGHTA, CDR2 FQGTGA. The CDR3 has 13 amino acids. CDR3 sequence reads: CASSLERGHEQYF. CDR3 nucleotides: TGTGCCAGCAGCTTAGAGAGGGGCCACGAGCAGTACTTC.

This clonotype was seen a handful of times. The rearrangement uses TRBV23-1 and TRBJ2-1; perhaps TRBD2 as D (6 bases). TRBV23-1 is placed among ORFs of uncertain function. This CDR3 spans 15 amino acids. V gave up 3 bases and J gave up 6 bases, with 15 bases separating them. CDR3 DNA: TGCGCCAGCAGTCATTGGCAAATTAGCGGCAATGAGCAGTTCTTC. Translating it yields CASSHWQISGNEQFF.

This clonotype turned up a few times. The DNA for the CDR3 is TGTGCCAGCAACGCCGGGACTAGCGGGATACCTGAGCAGTTCTTC. This translates into CASNAGTSGIPEQFF. The rearrangement links TRBV5-6 to TRBJ2-1; TRBD2 matches 13 bases. With V trimmed by 6 bases and J by 9 bases, 9 bases remained unmatched. The CDR3 is made up of 15 amino acids. Germline V gene data show CDR1 as SGHDT and CDR2 as YYEEEE.

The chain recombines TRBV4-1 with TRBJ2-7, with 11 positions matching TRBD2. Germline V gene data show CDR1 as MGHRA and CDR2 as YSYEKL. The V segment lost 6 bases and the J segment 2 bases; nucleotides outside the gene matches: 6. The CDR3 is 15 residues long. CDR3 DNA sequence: TGCGCCAGCAGACATATGACTAGCGGGGCCTACGAGCAGTACTTC. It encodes CASRHMTSGAYEQYF.

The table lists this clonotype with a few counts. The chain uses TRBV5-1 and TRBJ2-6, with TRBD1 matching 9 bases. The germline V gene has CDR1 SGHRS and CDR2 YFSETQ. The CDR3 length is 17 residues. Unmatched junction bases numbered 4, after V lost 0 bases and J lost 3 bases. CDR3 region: CASSLVNRGRGANVLTF. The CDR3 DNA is TGCGCCAGCAGCTTGGTCAACAGGGGGCGTGGGGCCAACGTCCTGACTTTC.

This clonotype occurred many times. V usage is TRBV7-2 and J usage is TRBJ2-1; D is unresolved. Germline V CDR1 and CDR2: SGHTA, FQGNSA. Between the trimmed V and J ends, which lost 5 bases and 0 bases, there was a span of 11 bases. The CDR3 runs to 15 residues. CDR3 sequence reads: CASSVPPNSYNEQFF. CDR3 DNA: TGTGCCAGCAGCGTTCCCCCGAACTCCTACAATGAGCAGTTCTTC.

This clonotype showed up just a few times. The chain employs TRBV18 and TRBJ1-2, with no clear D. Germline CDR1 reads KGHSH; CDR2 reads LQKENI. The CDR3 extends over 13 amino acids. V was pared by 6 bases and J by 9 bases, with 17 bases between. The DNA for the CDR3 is TGTGCCAGCTCTCAGGACGGTGGACTCAGCTACACCTTC. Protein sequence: CASSQDGGLSYTF.

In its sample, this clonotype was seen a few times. CDR3: CASSSSSAGGRQAQFF. Written as DNA, the CDR3 is TGTGCCAGCAGCTCAAGTTCTGCAGGGGGCCGACAGGCGCAGTTCTTC. V is TRBV11-2 and J is TRBJ2-1, with 8 bases aligning to TRBD1. Germline-derived CDR1 and CDR2 are SGHAT and FQNNGV. The CDR3 covers 16 residues. The V and J ends lost 4 bases and 12 bases, in that order; junction bases with no gene match: 17.

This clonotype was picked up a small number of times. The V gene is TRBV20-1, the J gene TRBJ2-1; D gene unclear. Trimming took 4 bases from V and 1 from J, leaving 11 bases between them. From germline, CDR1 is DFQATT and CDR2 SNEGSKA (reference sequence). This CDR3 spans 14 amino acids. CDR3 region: CSAIGRLSYNEQFF. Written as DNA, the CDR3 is TGCAGTGCTATTGGGCGGTTGTCCTACAATGAGCAGTTCTTC.

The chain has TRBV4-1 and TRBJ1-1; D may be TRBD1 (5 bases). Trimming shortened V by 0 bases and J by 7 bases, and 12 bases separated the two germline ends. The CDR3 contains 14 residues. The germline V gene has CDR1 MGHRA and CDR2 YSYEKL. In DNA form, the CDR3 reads TGCGCCAGCAGCCAAGATTCCGCAGGGATTGAAGCTTTCTTT. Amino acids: CASSQDSAGIEAFF.